Sequencing of this TCR beta chain was carried out in a study of blood T cell repertoires in COVID-19. At the level of the study: COVID-19 samples, acute and convalescent, were from the United States, Italy and Spain. The analysed material was cDNA or gDNA that came from T cells, B-cell-depleted T cells, or PBMCs.

This clone was seen many times. Original data processing: Reference gene primer amplification gave estimated nucleated cell counts. Clones were read by immunoSEQ multiplex PCR, and TCRdb kept only the in-frame ones, dropping some. V, J and clone size were drawn from that table, and D and trimming were deduced from the DNA. The table lists around 180,000 clones, 70% to 90% of them singletons, with about 9.1% in the top ten. The sequence derives from a woman older than 75 with acute or convalescent COVID-19. Input material: peripheral blood.

The CDR3, as DNA: TGTGCCAGCAGCTCCTTCCGGGGCACTGAAGCTTTCTTT. Its translation: CASSSFRGTEAFF. The V and J genes are TRBV3-1 (or the pseudogene TRBV3-2) and TRBJ1-1; no reliable D call. Trimming left V 5 bases short and J 4 bases short, with 11 bases between. The germline V gene has CDR1 LGHDT and CDR2 YNNKEL (reference sequence). The CDR3 is made up of 13 amino acids.